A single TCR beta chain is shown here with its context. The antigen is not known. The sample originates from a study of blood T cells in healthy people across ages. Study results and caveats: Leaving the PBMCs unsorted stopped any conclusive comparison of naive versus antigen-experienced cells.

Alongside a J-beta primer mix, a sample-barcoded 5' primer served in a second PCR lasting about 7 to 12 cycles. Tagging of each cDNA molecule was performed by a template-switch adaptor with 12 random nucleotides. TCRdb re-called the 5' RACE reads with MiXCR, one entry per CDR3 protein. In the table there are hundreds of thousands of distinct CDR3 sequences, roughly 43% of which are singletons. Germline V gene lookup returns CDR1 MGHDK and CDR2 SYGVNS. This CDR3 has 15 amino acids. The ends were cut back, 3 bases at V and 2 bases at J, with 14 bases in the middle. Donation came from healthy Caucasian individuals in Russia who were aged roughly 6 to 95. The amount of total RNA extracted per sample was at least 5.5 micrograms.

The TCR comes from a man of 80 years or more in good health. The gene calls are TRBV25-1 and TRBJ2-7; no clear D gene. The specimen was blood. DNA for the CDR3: TGTGCCAGCAGTGACACAAGAAGGACCGCCTACGAGCAGTACTTC. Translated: CASSDTRRTAYEQYF.